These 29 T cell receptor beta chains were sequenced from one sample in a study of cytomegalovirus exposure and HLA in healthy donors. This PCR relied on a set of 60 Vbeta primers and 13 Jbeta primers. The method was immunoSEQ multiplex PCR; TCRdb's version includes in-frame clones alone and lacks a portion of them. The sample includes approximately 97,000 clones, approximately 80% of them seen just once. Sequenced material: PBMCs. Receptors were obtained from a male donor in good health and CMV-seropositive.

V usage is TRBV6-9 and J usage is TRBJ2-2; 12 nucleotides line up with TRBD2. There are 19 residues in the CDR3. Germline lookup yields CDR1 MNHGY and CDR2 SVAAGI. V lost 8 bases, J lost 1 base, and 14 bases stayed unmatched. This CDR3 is CASGPLRLAGAVNTGELFF. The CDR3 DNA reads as TGTGCCAGCGGGCCCCTGAGACTAGCGGGAGCCGTGAACACCGGGGAGCTGTTTTTT.

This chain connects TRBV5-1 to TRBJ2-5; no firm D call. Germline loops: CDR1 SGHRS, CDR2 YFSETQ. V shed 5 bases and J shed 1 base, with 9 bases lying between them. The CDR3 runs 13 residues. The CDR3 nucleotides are TGCGCCAGCAGACAGACCCTCCAAGAGACCCAGTACTTC. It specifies CASRQTLQETQYF.

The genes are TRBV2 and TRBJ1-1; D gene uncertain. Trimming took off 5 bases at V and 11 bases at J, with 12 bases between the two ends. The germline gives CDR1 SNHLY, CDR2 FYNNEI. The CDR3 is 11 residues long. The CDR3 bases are TGTGCCAGCAGTAATCGTGAGCGGGCTTTCTTT. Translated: CASSNRERAFF.

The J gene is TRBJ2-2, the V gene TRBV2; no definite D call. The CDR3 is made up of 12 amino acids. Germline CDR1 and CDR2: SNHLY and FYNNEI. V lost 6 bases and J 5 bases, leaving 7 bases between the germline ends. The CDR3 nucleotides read TGTGCCAGCAGACCCGGGACCGGGGAGCTGTTTTTT. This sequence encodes CASRPGTGELFF.

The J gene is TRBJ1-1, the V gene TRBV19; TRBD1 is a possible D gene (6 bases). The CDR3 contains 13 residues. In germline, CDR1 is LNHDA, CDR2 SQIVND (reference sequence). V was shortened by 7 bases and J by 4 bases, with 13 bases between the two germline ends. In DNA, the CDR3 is TGTGCCAGTACCTACAGGGCAGGCACTGAAGCTTTCTTT. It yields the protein CASTYRAGTEAFF.

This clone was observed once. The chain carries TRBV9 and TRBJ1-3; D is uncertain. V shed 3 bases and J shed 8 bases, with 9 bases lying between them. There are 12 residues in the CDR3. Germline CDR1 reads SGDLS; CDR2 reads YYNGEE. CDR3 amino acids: CASSGTVDTIYF. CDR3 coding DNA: TGTGCCAGCAGCGGCACAGTAGACACCATATATTTT.

The CDR3 sequence: CASSSTGYEQYF. For the CDR3, the DNA is TGTGCCAGCTCTTCTACTGGTTACGAGCAGTACTTC. The chain has TRBV18 and TRBJ2-7, with no clear D. V lost 6 bases, J lost 4 bases, and 10 bases lay in between. CDR1 is KGHSH and CDR2 is LQKENI in the germline V gene. The CDR3 loop spans 12 amino acids. Complete variable domain (other parts from reference TRBV18 and TRBJ2-7): NAGVMQNPRHLVRRRGQEARLRCSPMKGHSHVYWYRQLPEEGLKFMVYLQKENIIDESGMPKERFSAEFPKEGPSILRIQQVVRGDSAAYFCASSSTGYEQYFGPGTRLTVT.

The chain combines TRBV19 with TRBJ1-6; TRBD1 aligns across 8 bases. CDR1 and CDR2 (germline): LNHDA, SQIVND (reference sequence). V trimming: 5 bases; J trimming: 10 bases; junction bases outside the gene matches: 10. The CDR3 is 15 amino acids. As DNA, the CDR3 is TGTGCCAGTAGTCCACGACAGGGGTTGGGGTCACCCCTCCACTTT. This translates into CASSPRQGLGSPLHF.

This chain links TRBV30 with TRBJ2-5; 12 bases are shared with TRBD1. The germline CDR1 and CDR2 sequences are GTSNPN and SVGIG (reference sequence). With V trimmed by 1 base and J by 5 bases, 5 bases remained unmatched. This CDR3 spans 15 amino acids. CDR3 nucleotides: TGTGCCTGGAGTGAGGGACAGGGGGCTGGGGAGACCCAGTACTTC. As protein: CAWSEGQGAGETQYF.

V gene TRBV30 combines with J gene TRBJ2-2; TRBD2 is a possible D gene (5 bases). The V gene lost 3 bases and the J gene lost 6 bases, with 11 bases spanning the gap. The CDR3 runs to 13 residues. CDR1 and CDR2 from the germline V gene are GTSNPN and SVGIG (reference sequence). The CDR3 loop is CAWREVYPGELFF. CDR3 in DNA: TGTGCCTGGAGGGAGGTTTATCCCGGGGAGCTGTTTTTT.

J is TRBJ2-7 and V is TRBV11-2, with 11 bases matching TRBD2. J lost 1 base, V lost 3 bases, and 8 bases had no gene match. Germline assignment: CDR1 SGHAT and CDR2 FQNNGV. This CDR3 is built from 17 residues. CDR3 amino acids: CASSFKLGTSGSYEQYF. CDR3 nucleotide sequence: TGTGCCAGCAGCTTCAAGTTAGGGACTAGCGGTTCCTACGAGCAGTACTTC.

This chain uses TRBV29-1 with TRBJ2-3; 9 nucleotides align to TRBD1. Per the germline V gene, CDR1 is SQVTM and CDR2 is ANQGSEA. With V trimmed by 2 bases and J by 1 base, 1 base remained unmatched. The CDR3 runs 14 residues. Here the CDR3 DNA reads TGCAGCGTTGAACGGGACAGGGGCACAGATACGCAGTATTTT. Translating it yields CSVERDRGTDTQYF.

The CDR3 sequence: CATRNRGLRYSNQPQHF. The DNA for the CDR3 is TGTGCCACCAGAAACAGGGGGCTACGGTATAGCAATCAGCCCCAGCATTTT. J is TRBJ1-5 and V is TRBV28; 9 nucleotides agree with TRBD1. The germline V gene encodes CDR1 MDHEN and CDR2 SYDVKM. The CDR3 spans 17 residues. J was trimmed by 0 bases and V by 10 bases; bases with no gene match: 13.

The CDR3 nucleotides are TGCGCCAGCAGCCCTGACAGCCTCAATCAGCCCCAGCATTTT. Its protein is CASSPDSLNQPQHF. V is TRBV5-1 and J is TRBJ1-5, with TRBD1 as a possible D gene (5 bases). The CDR3 totals 14 residues. Trimming took off 4 bases at V and 3 bases at J, with 11 bases between the two ends. CDR1 is SGHRS, CDR2 YFSETQ, per germline.

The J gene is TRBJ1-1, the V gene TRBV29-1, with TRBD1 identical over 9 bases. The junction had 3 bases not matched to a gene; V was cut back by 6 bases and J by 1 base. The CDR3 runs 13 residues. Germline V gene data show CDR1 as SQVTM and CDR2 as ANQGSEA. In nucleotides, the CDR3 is TGCAGCGTGTCGACAGGGGGGAACACTGAAGCTTTCTTT. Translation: CSVSTGGNTEAFF.

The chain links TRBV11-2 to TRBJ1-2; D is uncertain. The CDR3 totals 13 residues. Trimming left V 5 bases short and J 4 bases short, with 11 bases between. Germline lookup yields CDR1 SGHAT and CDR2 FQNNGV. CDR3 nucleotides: TGTGCCAGCAGCCGTGGCGGATCCTATGGCTACACCTTC. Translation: CASSRGGSYGYTF.

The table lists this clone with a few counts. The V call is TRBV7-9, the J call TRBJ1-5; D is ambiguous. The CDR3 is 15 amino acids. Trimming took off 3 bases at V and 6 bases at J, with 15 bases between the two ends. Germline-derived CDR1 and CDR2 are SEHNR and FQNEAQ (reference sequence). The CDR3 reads CASSFGGGSGQPQHF. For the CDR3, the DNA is TGTGCCAGCAGCTTTGGTGGAGGGAGCGGTCAGCCCCAGCATTTT.

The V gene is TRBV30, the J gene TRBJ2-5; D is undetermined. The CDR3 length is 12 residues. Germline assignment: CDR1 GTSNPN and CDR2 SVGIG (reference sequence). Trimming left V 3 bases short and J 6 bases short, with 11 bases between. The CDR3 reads CAWSPFSQTQYF. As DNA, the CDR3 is TGTGCCTGGAGCCCTTTTAGCCAGACCCAGTACTTC.

The CDR3 spells CASSLAGGLSGNTIYF. In DNA, the CDR3 is TGTGCCAGCAGCTTAGCGGGGGGGCTCTCTGGAAACACCATATATTTT. The chain has TRBV7-6 and TRBJ1-3; D might be TRBD1 (6 bases). Trimming took off 0 bases at V and 0 bases at J, with 9 bases between the two ends. The germline CDR1 and CDR2 sequences are SGHVS and FNYEAQ. The length of the CDR3 is 16 residues.

DNA for the CDR3: TGTGCCAGCAGCCGGTACGGGGGCAACCGGGGGGACAATGAGCAGTTCTTC. It translates to CASSRYGGNRGDNEQFF. The V and J genes are TRBV5-5 and TRBJ2-1; a weak D match, TRBD2 (7 bases). The germline V and J ends were trimmed by 4 bases and 5 bases, with 22 bases remaining between them. The CDR3 contains 17 residues. The germline V gene has CDR1 SGHKS and CDR2 YYEKEE (reference sequence).

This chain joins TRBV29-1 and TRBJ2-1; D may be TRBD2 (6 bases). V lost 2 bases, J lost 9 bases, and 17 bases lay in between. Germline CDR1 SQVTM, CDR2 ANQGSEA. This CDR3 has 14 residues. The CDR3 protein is CSVETLDPGGEQFF. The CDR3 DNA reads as TGCAGCGTTGAAACACTGGATCCCGGGGGTGAGCAGTTCTTC.

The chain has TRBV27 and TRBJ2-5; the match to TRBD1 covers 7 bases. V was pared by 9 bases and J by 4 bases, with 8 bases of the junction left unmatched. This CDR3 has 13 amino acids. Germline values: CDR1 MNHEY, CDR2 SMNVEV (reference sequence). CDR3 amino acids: CASKPTGSETQYF. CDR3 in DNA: TGTGCCAGTAAACCGACAGGGTCAGAGACCCAGTACTTC.

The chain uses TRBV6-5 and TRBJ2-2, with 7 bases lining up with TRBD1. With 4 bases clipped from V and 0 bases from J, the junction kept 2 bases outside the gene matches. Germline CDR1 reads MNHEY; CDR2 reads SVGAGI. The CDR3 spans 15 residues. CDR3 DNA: TGTGCCAGCAGTTTAGGGACAGCGAACACCGGGGAGCTGTTTTTT. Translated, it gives CASSLGTANTGELFF.

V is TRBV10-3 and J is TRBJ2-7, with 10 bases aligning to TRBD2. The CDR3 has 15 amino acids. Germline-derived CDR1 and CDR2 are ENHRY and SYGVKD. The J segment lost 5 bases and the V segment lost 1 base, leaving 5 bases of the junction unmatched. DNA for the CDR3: TGTGCCATCAGTGAGTTGCTAGCGGGAGCCCACGAGCAGTACTTC. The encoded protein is CAISELLAGAHEQYF.

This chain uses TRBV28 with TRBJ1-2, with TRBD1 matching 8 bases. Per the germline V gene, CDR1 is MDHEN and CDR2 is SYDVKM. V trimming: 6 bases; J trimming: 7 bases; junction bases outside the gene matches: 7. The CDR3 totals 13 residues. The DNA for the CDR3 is TGTGCCAGCAGCCTGGACAGGGATGGTGGCTACACCTTC. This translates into CASSLDRDGGYTF.

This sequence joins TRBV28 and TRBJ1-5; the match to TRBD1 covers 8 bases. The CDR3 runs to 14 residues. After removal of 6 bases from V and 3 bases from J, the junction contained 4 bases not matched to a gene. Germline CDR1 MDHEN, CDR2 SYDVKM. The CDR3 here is CASRADRVNQPQHF. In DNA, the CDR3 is TGTGCCAGCAGGGCGGACAGGGTCAATCAGCCCCAGCATTTT.

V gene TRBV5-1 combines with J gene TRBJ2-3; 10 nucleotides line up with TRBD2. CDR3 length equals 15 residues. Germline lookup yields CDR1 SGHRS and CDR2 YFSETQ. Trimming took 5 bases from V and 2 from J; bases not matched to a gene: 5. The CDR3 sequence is CASSVAGGTTDTQYF. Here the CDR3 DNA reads TGCGCCAGCAGTGTAGCGGGAGGTACCACAGATACGCAGTATTTT.

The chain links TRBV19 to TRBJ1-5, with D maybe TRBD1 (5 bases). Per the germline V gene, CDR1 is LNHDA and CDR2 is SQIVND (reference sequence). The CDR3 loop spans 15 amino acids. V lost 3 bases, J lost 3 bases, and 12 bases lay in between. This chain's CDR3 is CASSMSGTNNQPQHF. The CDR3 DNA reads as TGTGCCAGTAGTATGAGCGGGACTAACAATCAGCCCCAGCATTTT.

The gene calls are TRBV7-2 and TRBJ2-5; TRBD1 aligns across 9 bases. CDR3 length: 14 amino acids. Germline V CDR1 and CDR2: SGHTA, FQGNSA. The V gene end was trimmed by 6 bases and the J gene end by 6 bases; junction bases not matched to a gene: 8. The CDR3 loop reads CASRQTGGAQTQYF. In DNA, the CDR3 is TGTGCCAGCAGACAAACAGGGGGCGCTCAGACCCAGTACTTC. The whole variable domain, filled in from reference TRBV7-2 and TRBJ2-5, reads GAGVSQSPSNKVTEKGKDVELRCDPISGHTALYWYRQSLGQGLEFLIYFQGNSAPDKSGLPSDRFSAERTGGSVSTLTIQRTQQEDSAVYLCASRQTGGAQTQYFGPGTRLLVL.